The entry below describes one T cell receptor beta chain. From germline, CDR1 is SGHTA and CDR2 FQGNSA. The ends lost 5 bases at V and 1 base at J; junction bases unmatched: 1. The length of the CDR3 is 13 residues. This record comes from a study of blood T cell repertoires in COVID-19. About the study: T cells, B-cell-depleted T cells, or PBMCs provided the cDNA or gDNA that served as material.

Data came from immunoSEQ multiplex PCR; TCRdb stores just in-frame clones and leaves some out. Of over 100,000 clones detected, around nine tenths appear once; the ten largest clones hold roughly 4.3%. V is TRBV7-2 and J is TRBJ2-5; TRBD1 agrees at 7 bases. Sequenced material: peripheral blood. This sequence originates from a man in his 60s with COVID-19, enrolled during active disease. The CDR3 loop reads CASSPGGQETQYF. The CDR3 bases are TGTGCCAGCAGCCCAGGGGGCCAAGAGACCCAGTACTTC.